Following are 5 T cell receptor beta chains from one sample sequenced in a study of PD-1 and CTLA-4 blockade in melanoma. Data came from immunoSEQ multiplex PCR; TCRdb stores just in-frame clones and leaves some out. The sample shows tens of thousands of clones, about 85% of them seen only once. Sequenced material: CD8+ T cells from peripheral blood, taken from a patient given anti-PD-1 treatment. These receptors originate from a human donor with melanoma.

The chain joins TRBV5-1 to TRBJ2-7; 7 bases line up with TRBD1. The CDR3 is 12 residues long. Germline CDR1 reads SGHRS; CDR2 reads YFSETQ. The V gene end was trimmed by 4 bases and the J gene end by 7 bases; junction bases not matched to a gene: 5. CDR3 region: CASSMTGLEQYF. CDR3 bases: TGCGCCAGCAGCATGACAGGGCTTGAGCAGTACTTC.

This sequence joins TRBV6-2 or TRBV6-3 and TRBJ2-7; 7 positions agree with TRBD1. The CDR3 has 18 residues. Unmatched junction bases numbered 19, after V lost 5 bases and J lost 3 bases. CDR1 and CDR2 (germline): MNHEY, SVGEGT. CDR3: CASSAGTEGPGISYEQYF. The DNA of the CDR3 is TGTGCCAGCAGTGCCGGGACAGAAGGACCGGGAATAAGCTACGAGCAGTACTTC.

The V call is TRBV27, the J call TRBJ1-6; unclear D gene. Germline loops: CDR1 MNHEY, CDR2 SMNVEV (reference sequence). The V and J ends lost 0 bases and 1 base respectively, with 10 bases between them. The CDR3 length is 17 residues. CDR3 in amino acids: CASSLSAGSSYNSPLHF. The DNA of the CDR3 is TGTGCCAGCAGTTTATCGGCAGGAAGTTCCTATAATTCACCCCTCCACTTT.

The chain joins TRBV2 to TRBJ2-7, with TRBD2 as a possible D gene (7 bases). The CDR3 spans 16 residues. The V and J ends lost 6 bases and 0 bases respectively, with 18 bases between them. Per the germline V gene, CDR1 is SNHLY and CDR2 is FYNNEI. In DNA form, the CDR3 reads TGTGCCAGCAGCCCGCCTGGCGGGGGCCCCTCCTACGAGCAGTACTTC. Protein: CASSPPGGGPSYEQYF.

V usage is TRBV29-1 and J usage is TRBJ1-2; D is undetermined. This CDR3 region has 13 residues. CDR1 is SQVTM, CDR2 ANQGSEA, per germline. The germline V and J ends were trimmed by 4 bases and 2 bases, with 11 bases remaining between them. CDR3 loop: CSVVSQANYGYTF. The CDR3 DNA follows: TGCAGCGTTGTGTCGCAGGCAAACTATGGCTACACCTTC. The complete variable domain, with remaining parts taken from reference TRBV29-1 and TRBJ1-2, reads SAVISQKPSRDICQRGTSLTIQCQVDSQVTMMFWYRQQPGQSLTLIATANQGSEATYESGFVIDKFPISRPNLTFSTLTVSNMSPEDSSIYLCSVVSQANYGYTFGSGTRLTVV.